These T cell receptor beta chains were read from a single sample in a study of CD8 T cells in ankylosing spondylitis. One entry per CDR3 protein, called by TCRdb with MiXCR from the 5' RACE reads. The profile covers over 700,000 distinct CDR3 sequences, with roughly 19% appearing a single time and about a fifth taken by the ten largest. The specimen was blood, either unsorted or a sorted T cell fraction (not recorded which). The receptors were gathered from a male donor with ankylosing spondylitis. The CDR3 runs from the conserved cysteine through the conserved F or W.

cdr3_aa: CATSRDLGSTDTQYF
j_call: TRBJ2-3
v_call: TRBV15

cdr3_aa: CSARVLGLAGALETQYF
j_call: TRBJ2-5
v_call: TRBV20-1

cdr3_aa: CASSVGAGTGAFF
j_call: TRBJ1-1
v_call: TRBV9

cdr3_aa: CSVEGSTVSTDTQYF
j_call: TRBJ2-3
v_call: TRBV29-1

cdr3_aa: CSATKRGQGREKLFF
j_call: TRBJ1-4
v_call: TRBV20-1

cdr3_aa: CASSLGREDGYTF
j_call: TRBJ1-2
v_call: TRBV7-2

cdr3_aa: CASSPRWLSTDTQYF
j_call: TRBJ2-3
v_call: TRBV12-3/TRBV12-4

cdr3_aa: CSASIAPGSPLHF
j_call: TRBJ1-6
v_call: TRBV20-1

cdr3_aa: CSARVGGVNEQYF
j_call: TRBJ2-7
v_call: TRBV20-1

cdr3_aa: CASSVSGLAGGLVEQFF
j_call: TRBJ2-1
v_call: TRBV12-3/TRBV12-4

cdr3_aa: CASSPIDGSYEQYF
j_call: TRBJ2-7
v_call: TRBV18

cdr3_aa: CASSFWGGFGSYNSPLHF
j_call: TRBJ1-6
v_call: TRBV12-3/TRBV12-4

cdr3_aa: CASSFVSGTDTQYF
j_call: TRBJ2-3
v_call: TRBV7-2

cdr3_aa: CASSFRGYGNQPQHF
j_call: TRBJ1-5
v_call: TRBV27

cdr3_aa: CASSSRPAGKTDTQYF
j_call: TRBJ2-3
v_call: TRBV7-3

cdr3_aa: CATSRAPRPDNEQFF
j_call: TRBJ2-1
v_call: TRBV15

cdr3_aa: CASSLWAGRNTEAFF
j_call: TRBJ1-1
v_call: TRBV7-6

cdr3_aa: CASTPGTGYQETQYF
j_call: TRBJ2-5
v_call: TRBV6-2/TRBV6-3

cdr3_aa: CASSFLRDTEKLFF
j_call: TRBJ1-4
v_call: TRBV28

cdr3_aa: CSVEGTEETQYF
j_call: TRBJ2-5
v_call: TRBV29-1

cdr3_aa: CASSLNFFSGDSNQPQHF
j_call: TRBJ1-5
v_call: TRBV12-3/TRBV12-4

cdr3_aa: CASSQDSPTWDEQFF
j_call: TRBJ2-1
v_call: TRBV4-2

cdr3_aa: CASSSGQGYNYGYTF
j_call: TRBJ1-2
v_call: TRBV5-1

cdr3_aa: CSASFDPGYYEQYF
j_call: TRBJ2-7
v_call: TRBV20-1

cdr3_aa: CSARIRQGSTGELFF
j_call: TRBJ2-2
v_call: TRBV20-1

cdr3_aa: CASSHSPSPGTGDFNEQFF
j_call: TRBJ2-1
v_call: TRBV4-3

cdr3_aa: CSAFGGSGRVGETQYF
j_call: TRBJ2-5
v_call: TRBV20-1

cdr3_aa: CASSQQTGTANQPQHF
j_call: TRBJ1-5
v_call: TRBV4-2

cdr3_aa: CSASGLSSIYEQYF
j_call: TRBJ2-7
v_call: TRBV29-1

cdr3_aa: CASRVQGSNTEAFF
j_call: TRBJ1-1
v_call: TRBV4-1

cdr3_aa: CASSRDNQETQYF
j_call: TRBJ2-5
v_call: TRBV5-1

cdr3_aa: CASSLVGDEQIF
j_call: TRBJ2-1
v_call: TRBV12-3/TRBV12-4

cdr3_aa: CASSAMGYGYTF
j_call: TRBJ1-2
v_call: TRBV9

cdr3_aa: CASGGVGQPQHF
j_call: TRBJ1-5
v_call: TRBV12-3/TRBV12-4

cdr3_aa: CAPLFSGANVLTF
j_call: TRBJ2-6
v_call: TRBV10-2

cdr3_aa: CASSQEAGGTYEQYF
j_call: TRBJ2-7
v_call: TRBV4-2

cdr3_aa: CASSLSPGGLSDTQYF
j_call: TRBJ2-3
v_call: TRBV7-2

cdr3_aa: CSVPRGSTDTQYF
j_call: TRBJ2-3
v_call: TRBV29-1

cdr3_aa: CSVRREDRNEQFF
j_call: TRBJ2-1
v_call: TRBV20-1

cdr3_aa: CSARETGRPEAFF
j_call: TRBJ1-1
v_call: TRBV20-1

cdr3_aa: CASSPIQGGNTEAFF
j_call: TRBJ1-1
v_call: TRBV5-1